The entry that follows covers one TCR beta chain sequence. This specimen belongs to a study of blood T cell repertoires in COVID-19. Study in general: From T cells, B-cell-depleted T cells, or PBMCs came the material, which was cDNA or gDNA.

Enrollment of patients from Seattle took place during active infection, with longitudinal follow-up. Method: immunoSEQ multiplex PCR; TCRdb's copy keeps in-frame clones and lacks some. The sample includes around 76,000 clones, less than 90% of them seen just once. This CDR3 comprises 13 residues. V shed 1 base and J shed 8 bases, with 10 bases lying between them. CDR1 is SGHTS and CDR2 is YDEGEE in the germline V gene. The sample was peripheral blood. The chain employs TRBV5-8 and TRBJ2-4; possible D gene TRBD2, 7 bases. The receptor comes from a man aged 45-65 years with COVID-19, enrolled during active disease. As DNA, the CDR3 is TGTGCCAGCAGCTTGTGGGGGGGCGACATTCAGTACTTC. Protein product: CASSLWGGDIQYF.